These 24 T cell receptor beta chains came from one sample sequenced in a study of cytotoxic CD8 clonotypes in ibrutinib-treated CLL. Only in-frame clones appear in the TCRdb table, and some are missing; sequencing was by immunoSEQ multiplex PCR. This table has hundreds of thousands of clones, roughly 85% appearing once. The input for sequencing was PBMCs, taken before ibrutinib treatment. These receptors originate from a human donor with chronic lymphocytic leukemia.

The DNA for the CDR3 is TGTGCCAGTAGTTTATTCCCCGGGACAGCACACTTGGAGAACACTGAAGCTTTCTTT. Encoded protein: CASSLFPGTAHLENTEAFF. The chain employs TRBV19 and TRBJ1-1; 7 bases fit TRBD1. J lost 1 base, V lost 5 bases, and 19 bases had no gene match. The CDR3 totals 19 residues. The germline V gene has CDR1 LNHDA and CDR2 SQIVND (reference sequence).

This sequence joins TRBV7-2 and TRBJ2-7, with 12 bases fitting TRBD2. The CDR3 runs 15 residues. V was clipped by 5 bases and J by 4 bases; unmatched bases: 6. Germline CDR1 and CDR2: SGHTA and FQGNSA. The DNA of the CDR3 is TGTGCCAGCAGCCAGAGGACTAGCGGGAAATACGAGCAGTACTTC. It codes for CASSQRTSGKYEQYF.

Here the CDR3 reads CASNLQGALLGYTF. The CDR3 region has the DNA TGTGCCAGCAACCTACAGGGGGCGCTTCTTGGCTACACCTTC. The chain links TRBV7-2 to TRBJ1-2; TRBD1 matches 9 bases. The V gene end was trimmed by 7 bases and the J gene end by 7 bases; junction bases not matched to a gene: 10. The CDR3 is made up of 14 amino acids. The germline gives CDR1 SGHTA, CDR2 FQGNSA.

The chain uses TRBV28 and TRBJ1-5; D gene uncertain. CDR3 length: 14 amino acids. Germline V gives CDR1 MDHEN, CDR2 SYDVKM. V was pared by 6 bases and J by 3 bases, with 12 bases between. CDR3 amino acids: CASRMGLVNQPQHF. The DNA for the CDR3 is TGTGCCAGCAGGATGGGGTTGGTCAATCAGCCCCAGCATTTT.

The CDR3 here is CASSVGGLGFYEQYF. The CDR3, as DNA: TGTGCCAGCAGCGTAGGAGGTCTCGGGTTTTACGAGCAGTACTTC. The chain combines TRBV9 with TRBJ2-7; D gene unclear. The CDR3 runs to 15 residues. The germline gives CDR1 SGDLS, CDR2 YYNGEE. V was cut by 0 bases and J by 4 bases, with 14 bases left in between.

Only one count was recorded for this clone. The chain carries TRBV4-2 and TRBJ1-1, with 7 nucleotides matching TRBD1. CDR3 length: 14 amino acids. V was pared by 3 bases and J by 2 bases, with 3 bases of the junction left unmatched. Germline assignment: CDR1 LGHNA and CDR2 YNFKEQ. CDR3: CASSQGQSNTEAFF. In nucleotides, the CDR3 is TGTGCCAGCAGCCAGGGACAGAGCAACACTGAAGCTTTCTTT.

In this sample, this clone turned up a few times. DNA of the CDR3: TGTGCCAGCAAACTCGGGGGTGAGCAGTACTTC. Protein product: CASKLGGEQYF. The rearrangement joins TRBV6-5 to TRBJ2-7; possible D gene TRBD2, 6 bases. Germline V CDR1 and CDR2: MNHEY, SVGAGI. The CDR3 is 11 amino acids. Trimming took off 7 bases at V and 7 bases at J, with 11 bases between the two ends.

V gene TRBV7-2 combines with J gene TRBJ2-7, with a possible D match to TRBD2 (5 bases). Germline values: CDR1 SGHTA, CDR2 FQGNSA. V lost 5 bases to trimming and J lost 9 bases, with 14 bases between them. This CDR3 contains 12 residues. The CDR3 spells CASSILGERQYF. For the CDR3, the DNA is TGTGCCAGCAGCATACTCGGGGAAAGGCAGTACTTC.

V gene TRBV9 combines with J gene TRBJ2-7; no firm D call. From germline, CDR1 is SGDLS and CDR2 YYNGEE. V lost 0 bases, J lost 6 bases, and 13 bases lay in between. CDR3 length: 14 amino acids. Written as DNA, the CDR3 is TGTGCCAGCAGCGTAGAACAGACCGCCGGCGAGCAGTACTTC. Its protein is CASSVEQTAGEQYF.

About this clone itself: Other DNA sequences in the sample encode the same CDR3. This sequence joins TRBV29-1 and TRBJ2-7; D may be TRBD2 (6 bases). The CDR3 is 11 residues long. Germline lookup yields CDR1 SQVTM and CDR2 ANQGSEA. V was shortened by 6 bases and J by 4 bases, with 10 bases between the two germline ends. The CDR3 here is CSVDGGYEQYF. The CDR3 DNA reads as TGCAGCGTCGACGGGGGTTACGAGCAGTACTTC.

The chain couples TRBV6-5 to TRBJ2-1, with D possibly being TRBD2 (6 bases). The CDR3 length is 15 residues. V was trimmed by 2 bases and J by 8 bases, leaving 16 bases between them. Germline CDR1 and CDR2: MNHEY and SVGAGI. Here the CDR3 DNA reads TGTGCCAGCAGTTACGGTGGGGGAGGCCGTCATGAGCAGTTCTTC. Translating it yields CASSYGGGGRHEQFF.

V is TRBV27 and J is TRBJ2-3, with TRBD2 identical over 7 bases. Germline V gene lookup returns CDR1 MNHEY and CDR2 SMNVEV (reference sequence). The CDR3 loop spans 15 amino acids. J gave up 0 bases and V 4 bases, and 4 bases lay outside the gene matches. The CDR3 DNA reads TGTGCCAGCAGTTCGGGACTAACTAGCACAGATACGCAGTATTTT. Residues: CASSSGLTSTDTQYF.

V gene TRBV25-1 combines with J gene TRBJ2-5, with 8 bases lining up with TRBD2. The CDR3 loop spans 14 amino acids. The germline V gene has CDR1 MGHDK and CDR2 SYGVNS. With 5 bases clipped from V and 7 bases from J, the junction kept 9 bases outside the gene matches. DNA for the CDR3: TGTGCCAGCAGTAACCCGGGGGGGGGCTGGACCCAGTACTTC. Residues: CASSNPGGGWTQYF.

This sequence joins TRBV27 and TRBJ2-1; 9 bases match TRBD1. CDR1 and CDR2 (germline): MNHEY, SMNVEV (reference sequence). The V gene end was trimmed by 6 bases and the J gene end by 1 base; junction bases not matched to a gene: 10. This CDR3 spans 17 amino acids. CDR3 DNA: TGTGCCAGCAGCACCACCCCCGGGACAGGGTCCTACAATGAGCAGTTCTTC. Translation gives CASSTTPGTGSYNEQFF.

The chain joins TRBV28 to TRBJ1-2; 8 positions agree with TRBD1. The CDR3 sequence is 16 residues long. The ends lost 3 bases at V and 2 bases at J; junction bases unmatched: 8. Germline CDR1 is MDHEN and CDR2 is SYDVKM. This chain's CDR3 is CASSLPDRGRNYGYTF. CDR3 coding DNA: TGTGCCAGCAGTTTGCCTGACAGGGGACGGAACTATGGCTACACCTTC.

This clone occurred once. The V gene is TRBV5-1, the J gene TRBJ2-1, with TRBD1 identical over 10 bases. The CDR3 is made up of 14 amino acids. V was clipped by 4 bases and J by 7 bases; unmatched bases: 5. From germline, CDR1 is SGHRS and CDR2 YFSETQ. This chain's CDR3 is CASSPGQGLNEQFF. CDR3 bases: TGCGCCAGCAGCCCGGGACAGGGGTTGAATGAGCAGTTCTTC.

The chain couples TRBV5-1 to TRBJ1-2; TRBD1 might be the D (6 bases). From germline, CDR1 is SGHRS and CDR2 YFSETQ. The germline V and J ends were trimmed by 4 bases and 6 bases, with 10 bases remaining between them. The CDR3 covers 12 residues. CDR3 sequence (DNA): TGCGCCAGCAGCGACGGGACAAATGGCTACACCTTC. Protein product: CASSDGTNGYTF. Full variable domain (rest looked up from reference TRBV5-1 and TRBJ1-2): KAGVTQTPRYLIKTRGQQVTLSCSPISGHRSVSWYQQTPGQGLQFLFEYFSETQRNKGNFPGRFSGRQFSNSRSEMNVSTLELGDSALYLCASSDGTNGYTFGSGTRLTVV.

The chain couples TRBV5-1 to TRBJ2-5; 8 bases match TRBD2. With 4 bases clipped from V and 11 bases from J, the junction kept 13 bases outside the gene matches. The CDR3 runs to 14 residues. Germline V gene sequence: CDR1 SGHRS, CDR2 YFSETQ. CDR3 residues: CASSLLGLAQIQYF. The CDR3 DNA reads TGCGCCAGCAGCCTACTCGGACTAGCTCAGATTCAGTACTTC.

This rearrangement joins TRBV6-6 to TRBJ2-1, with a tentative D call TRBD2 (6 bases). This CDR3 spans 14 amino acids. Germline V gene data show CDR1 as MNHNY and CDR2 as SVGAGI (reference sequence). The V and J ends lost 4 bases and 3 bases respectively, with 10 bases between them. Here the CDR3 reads CASSFSGNYNEQFF. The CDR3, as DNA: TGTGCCAGCAGTTTTAGCGGAAACTACAATGAGCAGTTCTTC.

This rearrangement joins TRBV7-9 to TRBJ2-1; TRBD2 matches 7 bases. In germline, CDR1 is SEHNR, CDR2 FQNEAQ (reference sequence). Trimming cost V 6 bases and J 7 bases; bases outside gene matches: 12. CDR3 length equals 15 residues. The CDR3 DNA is TGTGCCAGCAGTTCCGGGACTACGACCGGAAATGAGCAGTTCTTC. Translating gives CASSSGTTTGNEQFF.

The CDR3 DNA follows: TGTGCCATCAGGGGGACAGCCCTTGACTATGGCTACACCTTC. This translates into CAIRGTALDYGYTF. This chain joins TRBV10-3 and TRBJ1-2, with 7 bases fitting TRBD1. V shed 6 bases and J 3 bases; nucleotides not matched to a gene: 7. Germline V gene sequence: CDR1 ENHRY, CDR2 SYGVKD. The CDR3 runs 14 residues.

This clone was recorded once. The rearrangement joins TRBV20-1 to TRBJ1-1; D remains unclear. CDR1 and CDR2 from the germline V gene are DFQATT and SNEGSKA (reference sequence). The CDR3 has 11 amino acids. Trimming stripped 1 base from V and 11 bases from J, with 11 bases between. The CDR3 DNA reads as TGCAGTGCTAGAGGGCGCCCGAGGGCTTTCTTT. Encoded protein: CSARGRPRAFF.

CDR3 region: CASSLGAAYRDYTF. The CDR3 DNA reads as TGTGCCAGCAGCTTAGGGGCAGCATACAGGGACTACACCTTC. V and J are TRBV7-2 and TRBJ1-2, with TRBD1 as a possible D gene (6 bases). CDR3 length: 14 residues. Germline-derived CDR1 and CDR2 are SGHTA and FQGNSA. Trimming cost V 1 base and J 10 bases, with 16 bases left between them.

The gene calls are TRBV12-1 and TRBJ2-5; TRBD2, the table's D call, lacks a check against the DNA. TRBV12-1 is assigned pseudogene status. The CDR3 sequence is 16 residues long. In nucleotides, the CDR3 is TGTGCCAGCAGCTTTGTCTCTAGCGGCGACCGGGAGACCCAGTACTTC. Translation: CASSFVSSGDRETQYF.